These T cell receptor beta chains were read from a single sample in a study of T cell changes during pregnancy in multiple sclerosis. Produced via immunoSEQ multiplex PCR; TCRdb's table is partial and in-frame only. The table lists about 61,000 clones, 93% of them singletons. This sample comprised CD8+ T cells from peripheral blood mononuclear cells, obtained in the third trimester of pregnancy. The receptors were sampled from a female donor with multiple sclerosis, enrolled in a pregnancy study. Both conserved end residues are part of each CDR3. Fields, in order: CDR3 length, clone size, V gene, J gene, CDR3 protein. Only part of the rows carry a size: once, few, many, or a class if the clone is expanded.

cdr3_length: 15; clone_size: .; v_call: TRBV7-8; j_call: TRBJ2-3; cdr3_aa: CASRDLSGSTDTQYF
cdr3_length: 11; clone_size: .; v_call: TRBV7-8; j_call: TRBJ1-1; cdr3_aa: CASSLSGEAFF
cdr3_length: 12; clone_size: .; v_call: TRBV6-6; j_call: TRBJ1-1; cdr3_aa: CASSQGNTEAFF
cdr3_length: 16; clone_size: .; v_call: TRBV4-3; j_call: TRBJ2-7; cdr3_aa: CASSQETGGRRNEQYF
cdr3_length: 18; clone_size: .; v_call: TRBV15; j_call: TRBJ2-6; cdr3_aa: CATSRDGAVGSGANVLTF
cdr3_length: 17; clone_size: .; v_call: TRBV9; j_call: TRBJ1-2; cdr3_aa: CASSVVPTLGGNYGYTF
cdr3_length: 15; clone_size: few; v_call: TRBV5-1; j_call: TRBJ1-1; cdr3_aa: CASSLRQDLGTEAFF
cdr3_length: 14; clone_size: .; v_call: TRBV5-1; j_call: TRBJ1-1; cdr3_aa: CASRRRDRATEAFF
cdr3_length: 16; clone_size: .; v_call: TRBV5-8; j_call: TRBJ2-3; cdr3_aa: CASSLQGFSSTDTQYF
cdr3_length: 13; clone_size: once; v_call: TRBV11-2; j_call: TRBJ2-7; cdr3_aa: CASSLVGFYEQYF
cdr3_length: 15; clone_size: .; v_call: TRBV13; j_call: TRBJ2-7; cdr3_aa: CASSLESSGVYEQYF
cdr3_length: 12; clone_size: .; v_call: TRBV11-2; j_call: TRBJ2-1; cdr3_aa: CASSLGGPGGFF
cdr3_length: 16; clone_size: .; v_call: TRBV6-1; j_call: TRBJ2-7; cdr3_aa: CASSVQAGKGFYEQYF
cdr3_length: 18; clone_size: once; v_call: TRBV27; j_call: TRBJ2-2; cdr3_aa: CASSIAAGGLSNTGELFF
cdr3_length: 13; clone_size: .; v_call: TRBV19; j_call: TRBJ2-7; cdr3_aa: CATSSGISYEQYF
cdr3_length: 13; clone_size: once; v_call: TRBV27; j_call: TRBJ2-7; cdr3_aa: CASSSGTGVEQYF